This T cell receptor beta chain was documented in a study of blood T cell repertoires in COVID-19. Those enrolled, adults aged roughly 18 to 90 years, came from about 24 US areas. Recovered participants had two consecutive negative NP/OP PCR tests, healthcare professional clearance, or symptom resolution. Germline assignment: CDR1 SGHRS and CDR2 YFSETQ. J was trimmed by 0 bases and V by 2 bases; bases with no gene match: 4. The length of the CDR3 is 16 residues. Per the authors' pipeline: The assay estimated nucleated cells by amplifying reference gene primers. Using immunoSEQ multiplex PCR, the repertoire was profiled, and TCRdb retains in-frame clones only, with some absent. V, J and clone size are those of that table, while D and trimming were read from the DNA. The table has about 440,000 clones, about 92% seen once; the top ten hold more than 0.55%.

Sequencing was performed on PBMCs or T cells enriched from blood (not recorded which). The chain recombines TRBV5-1 with TRBJ1-4; 7 nucleotides line up with TRBD1. This sequence was found in a man younger than 35 who had recovered from COVID-19. The CDR3 DNA is TGCGCCAGCAGCTTATGGACAGGCCCAACTAATGAAAAACTGTTTTTT. This translates into CASSLWTGPTNEKLFF.